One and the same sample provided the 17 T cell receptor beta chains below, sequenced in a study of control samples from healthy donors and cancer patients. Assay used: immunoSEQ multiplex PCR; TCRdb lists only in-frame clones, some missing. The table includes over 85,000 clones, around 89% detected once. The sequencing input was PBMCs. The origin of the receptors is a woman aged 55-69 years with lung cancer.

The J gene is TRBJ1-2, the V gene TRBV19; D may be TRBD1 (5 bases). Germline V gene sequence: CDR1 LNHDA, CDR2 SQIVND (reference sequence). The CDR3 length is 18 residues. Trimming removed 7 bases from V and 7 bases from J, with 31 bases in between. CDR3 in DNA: TGTGCCAGTACCCCCCCCCGCCCAATGACAGACAGAAGGGGTGGCTACACCTTC. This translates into CASTPPRPMTDRRGGYTF.

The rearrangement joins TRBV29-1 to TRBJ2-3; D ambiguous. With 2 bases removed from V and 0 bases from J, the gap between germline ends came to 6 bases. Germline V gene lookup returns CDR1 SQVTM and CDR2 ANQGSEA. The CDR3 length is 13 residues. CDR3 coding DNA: TGCAGCGTTGAAACGGGTAGCACAGATACGCAGTATTTT. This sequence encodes CSVETGSTDTQYF.

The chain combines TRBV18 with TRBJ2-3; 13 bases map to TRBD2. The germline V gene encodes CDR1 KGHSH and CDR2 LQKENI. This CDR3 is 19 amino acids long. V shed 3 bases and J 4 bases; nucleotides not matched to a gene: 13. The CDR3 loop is CASSPPSPRLAGGPDTQYF. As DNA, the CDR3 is TGTGCCAGCTCACCCCCATCCCCGAGACTAGCGGGGGGCCCAGATACGCAGTATTTT.

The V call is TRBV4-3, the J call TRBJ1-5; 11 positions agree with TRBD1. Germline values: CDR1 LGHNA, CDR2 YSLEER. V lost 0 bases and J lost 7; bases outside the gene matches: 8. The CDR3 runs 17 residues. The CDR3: CASSQELGQGAGQPQHF. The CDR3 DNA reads TGCGCCAGCAGCCAAGAACTCGGACAGGGGGCAGGACAGCCCCAGCATTTT.

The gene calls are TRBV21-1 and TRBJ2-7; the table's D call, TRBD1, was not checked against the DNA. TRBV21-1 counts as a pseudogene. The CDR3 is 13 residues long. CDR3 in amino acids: CASSKDTSYEQYF. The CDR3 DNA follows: TGTGCCAGCAGCAAAGACACCTCCTACGAGCAGTACTTC.

The CDR3: CATRAREAEAFF. The CDR3 nucleotides read TGTGCGACCCGGGCCCGGGAGGCTGAAGCTTTCTTT. V is TRBV19 and J is TRBJ1-1; D gene ambiguous. Germline V gene sequence: CDR1 LNHDA, CDR2 SQIVND (reference sequence). This CDR3 is 12 amino acids long.

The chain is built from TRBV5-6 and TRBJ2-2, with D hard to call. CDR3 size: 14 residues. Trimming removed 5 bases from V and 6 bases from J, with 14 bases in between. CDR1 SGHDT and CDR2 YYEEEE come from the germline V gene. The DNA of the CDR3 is TGTGCCAGCAGAAGCTTAGGGCCCGCCGGGGAGCTGTTTTTT. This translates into CASRSLGPAGELFF.

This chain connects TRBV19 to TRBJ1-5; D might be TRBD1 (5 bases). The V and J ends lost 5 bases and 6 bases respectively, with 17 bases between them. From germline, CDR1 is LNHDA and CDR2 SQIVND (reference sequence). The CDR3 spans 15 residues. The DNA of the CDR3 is TGTGCCAGTAGTCCAATAGATTCAGGGACTCAGCCCCAGCATTTT. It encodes CASSPIDSGTQPQHF.

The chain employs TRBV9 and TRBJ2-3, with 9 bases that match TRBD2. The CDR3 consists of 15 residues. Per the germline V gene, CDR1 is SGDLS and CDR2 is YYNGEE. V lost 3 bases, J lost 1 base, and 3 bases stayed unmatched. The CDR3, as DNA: TGTGCCAGCAGCGGGGCGGGAGGGCGCACAGATACGCAGTATTTT. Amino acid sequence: CASSGAGGRTDTQYF.

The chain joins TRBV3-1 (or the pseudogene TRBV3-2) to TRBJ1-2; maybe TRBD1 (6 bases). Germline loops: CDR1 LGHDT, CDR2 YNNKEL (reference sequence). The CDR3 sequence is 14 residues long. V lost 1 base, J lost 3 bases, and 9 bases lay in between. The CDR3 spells CASSQGSGDYGYTF. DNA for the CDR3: TGTGCCAGCAGCCAAGGTTCAGGGGACTATGGCTACACCTTC.

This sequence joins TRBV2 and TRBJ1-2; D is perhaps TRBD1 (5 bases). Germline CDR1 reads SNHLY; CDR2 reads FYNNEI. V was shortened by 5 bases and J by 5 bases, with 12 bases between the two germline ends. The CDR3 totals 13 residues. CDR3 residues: CASSPQGRYGYTF. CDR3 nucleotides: TGTGCCAGCAGTCCCCAGGGTCGATATGGCTACACCTTC.

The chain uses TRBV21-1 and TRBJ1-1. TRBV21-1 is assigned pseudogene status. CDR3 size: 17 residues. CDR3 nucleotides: TGTGCCAGCAGACCCCCTCGGGCAGGAGTAATGAACACTGAAGCTTTCTTT. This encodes CASRPPRAGVMNTEAFF.

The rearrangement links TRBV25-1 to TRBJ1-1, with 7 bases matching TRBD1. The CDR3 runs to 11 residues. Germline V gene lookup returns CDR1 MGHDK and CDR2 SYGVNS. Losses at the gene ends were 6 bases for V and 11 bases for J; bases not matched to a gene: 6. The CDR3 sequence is CASRNTGDAFF. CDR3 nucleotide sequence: TGTGCCAGCAGAAACACAGGGGACGCTTTCTTT. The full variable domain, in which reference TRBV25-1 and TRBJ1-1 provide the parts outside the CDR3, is EADIYQTPRYLVIGTGKKITLECSQTMGHDKMYWYQQDPGMELHLIHYSYGVNSTEKGDLSSESTVSRIRTEHFPLTLESARPSHTSQYLCASRNTGDAFFGQGTRLTVV.

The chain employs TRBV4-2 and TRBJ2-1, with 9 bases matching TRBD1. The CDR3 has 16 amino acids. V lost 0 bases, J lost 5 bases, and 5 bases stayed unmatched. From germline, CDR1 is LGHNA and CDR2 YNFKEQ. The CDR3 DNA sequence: TGTGCCAGCAGCCAAGAGGGGACAGGGAAACACAATGAGCAGTTCTTC. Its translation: CASSQEGTGKHNEQFF.

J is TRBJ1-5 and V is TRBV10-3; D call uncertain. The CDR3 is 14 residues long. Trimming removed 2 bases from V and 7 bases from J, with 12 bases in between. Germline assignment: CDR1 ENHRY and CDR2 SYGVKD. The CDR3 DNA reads TGTGCCATCAGTGAGAGGGCAGGATCCCAGCCCCAGCATTTT. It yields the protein CAISERAGSQPQHF.

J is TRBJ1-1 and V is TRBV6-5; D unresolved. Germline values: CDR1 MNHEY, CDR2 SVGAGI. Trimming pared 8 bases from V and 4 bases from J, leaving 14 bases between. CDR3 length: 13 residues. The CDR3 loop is CASAQEMGTEAFF. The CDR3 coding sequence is TGTGCCAGCGCCCAGGAAATGGGCACTGAAGCTTTCTTT.

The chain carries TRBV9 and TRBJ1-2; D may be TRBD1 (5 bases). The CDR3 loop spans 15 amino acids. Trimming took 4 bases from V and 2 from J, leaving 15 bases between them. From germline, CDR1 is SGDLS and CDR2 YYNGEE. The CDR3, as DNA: TGTGCCAGCAGCCGAATGGGGGTGTTAAACTATGGCTACACCTTC. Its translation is CASSRMGVLNYGYTF.